Shown below are 15 T cell receptor beta chains from a single sample sequenced in a study of T cell repertoires in cytomegalovirus infection. A single record per CDR3 protein comes from TCRdb applying MiXCR to the reads. The repertoire holds around 740,000 distinct CDR3 sequences, with less than 40% as singletons. What was sequenced was PBMCs. These receptors were taken from a human donor in good health (CMV status not recorded). Some clones in this sample may be carry-over from other donors' samples.

The chain combines TRBV10-3 with TRBJ2-7; D not certain. The CDR3 covers 13 residues. V was cut by 9 bases and J by 4 bases, with 16 bases left in between. In germline, CDR1 is ENHRY, CDR2 SYGVKD. The CDR3 region is CAINYKIGYEQYF. CDR3 nucleotide sequence: TGTGCCATAAATTATAAGATCGGGTACGAGCAGTACTTC.

The chain uses TRBV28 and TRBJ2-7; 7 bases are shared with TRBD1. CDR1 and CDR2 (germline): MDHEN, SYDVKM. This CDR3 is 12 amino acids long. The CDR3 spells CVSNRGTYEQYF. The CDR3 DNA sequence: TGTGTCAGTAACAGGGGCACCTACGAGCAGTACTTC.

This clonotype was seen repeatedly, ten times or more. The CDR3 DNA follows: TGTGCCAGCAGTCGCCCCGGGGCCAAAAACATTCAGTACTTC. It specifies CASSRPGAKNIQYF. The chain combines TRBV6-5 with TRBJ2-4, with D unclear. The V and J ends lost 5 bases and 1 base respectively, with 9 bases between them. CDR1 MNHEY and CDR2 SVGAGI come from the germline V gene. CDR3 length equals 14 residues.

This clonotype turned up a few times. This chain uses TRBV28 with TRBJ2-1; 7 positions agree with TRBD2. The V segment lost 3 bases and the J segment 10 bases; nucleotides outside the gene matches: 15. The germline V gene encodes CDR1 MDHEN and CDR2 SYDVKM. CDR3 length equals 16 residues. Here the CDR3 reads CASSFPTSHSNKEQFF. Written as DNA, the CDR3 is TGTGCCAGCAGTTTCCCGACTAGCCATAGTAATAAAGAGCAGTTCTTC.

This clonotype was observed a few times. This sequence joins TRBV12-3 or TRBV12-4 and TRBJ2-1; TRBD2 matches 9 bases. The length of the CDR3 is 16 residues. Losses at the gene ends were 2 bases for V and 2 bases for J; bases not matched to a gene: 4. CDR3 loop: CASSLRRGGTYNEQFF. In DNA form, the CDR3 reads TGTGCCAGCAGTTTAAGGCGGGGGGGCACCTACAATGAGCAGTTCTTC.

This clonotype was seen just once. This sequence joins TRBV7-6 and TRBJ2-5; possibly TRBD2 for D (7 bases). The CDR3 is 13 amino acids. The germline gives CDR1 SGHVS, CDR2 FNYEAQ. The chain's CDR3 is CASSAGARETQYF. Here the CDR3 DNA reads TGTGCTAGCTCGGCGGGGGCGCGGGAGACCCAGTACTTC.

V is TRBV6-6 and J is TRBJ1-4; 10 bases match TRBD1. The CDR3 sequence is 16 residues long. The trim removed 4 bases at V and 5 bases at J, leaving 7 bases unmatched. Looked up from germline, CDR1 is MNHNY and CDR2 is SVGAGI (reference sequence). For the CDR3, the DNA is TGTGCCAGCAGTTTCGAGACAGGGGGCGCAAATGAAAAACTGTTTTTT. Its translation is CASSFETGGANEKLFF.

V and J are TRBV7-8 and TRBJ1-1; D is undetermined. Germline CDR1 SGHVS, CDR2 FQNEAQ. V was trimmed by 3 bases and J by 6 bases, leaving 8 bases between them. This CDR3 spans 12 amino acids. CDR3 loop: CASSFVVSEAFF. The CDR3, as DNA: TGTGCCAGCAGCTTTGTTGTCTCTGAAGCTTTCTTT.

This clonotype came up a few times. The V and J genes are TRBV27 and TRBJ2-3; D ambiguous. Germline loops: CDR1 MNHEY, CDR2 SMNVEV (reference sequence). Deletions cut 7 bases from V and 7 bases from J, with 9 bases between. The CDR3 sequence is 11 residues long. The CDR3 sequence is CASMSFHTQYF. CDR3 coding DNA: TGTGCCAGCATGAGTTTCCATACGCAGTATTTT.

As to this clonotype: The conserved closing phenylalanine or tryptophan is absent in this CDR3, likely reflecting a read error. It is unclear where the CDR3 begins or ends on the DNA, so no DNA is shown, and the CDR3 is as TCRdb lists it. The V and J genes are TRBV28 and TRBJ1-1. Germline loops: CDR1 MDHEN, CDR2 SYDVKM. The CDR3 has 12 amino acids, counting both end residues. The CDR3 is CASSPRGREEWN.

This clonotype was picked up a small number of times. The rearrangement uses TRBV11-2 and TRBJ1-1; 7 bases line up with TRBD1. V trimming: 5 bases; J trimming: 8 bases; junction bases outside the gene matches: 8. The CDR3 has 13 amino acids. Germline V gene lookup returns CDR1 SGHAT and CDR2 FQNNGV. The CDR3 nucleotides read TGTGCCAGCAGCCTGGACAGGAATTTAGAAGCTTTCTTT. It codes for CASSLDRNLEAFF.

The CDR3 DNA sequence: TGCGCCAGCAGTAAAATACAACCTGGGACAGGGGGATCGGACACTGAAGCTTTCTTT. Translation gives CASSKIQPGTGGSDTEAFF. This chain connects TRBV5-1 to TRBJ1-1; the match to TRBD1 covers 11 bases. The CDR3 covers 19 residues. Per the germline V gene, CDR1 is SGHRS and CDR2 is YFSETQ. V trimming: 5 bases; J trimming: 3 bases; junction bases outside the gene matches: 18.

This clonotype was seen more than once but under ten times. The V and J genes are TRBV6-1 and TRBJ2-7; D perhaps matches TRBD2 (5 bases). Germline V gene data show CDR1 as MNHNS and CDR2 as SASEGT. V was clipped by 10 bases and J by 3 bases, with 22 bases between them. This CDR3 is 15 amino acids long. CDR3 in amino acids: CATRPGRERYYEQYF. DNA for the CDR3: TGTGCCACTCGTCCAGGCCGGGAACGATACTACGAGCAGTACTTC.

V is TRBV7-2 and J is TRBJ2-1, with TRBD2 as a possible D gene (5 bases). The germline V and J ends were trimmed by 1 base and 10 bases, with 8 bases remaining between them. The CDR3 sequence is 12 residues long. CDR1 and CDR2 from the germline V gene are SGHTA and FQGNSA. The CDR3 is CASSLVRREQFF. CDR3 nucleotide sequence: TGTGCCAGCAGCTTAGTCCGGAGGGAGCAGTTCTTC. Drawing the rest from reference TRBV7-2 and TRBJ2-1, the complete variable domain is GAGVSQSPSNKVTEKGKDVELRCDPISGHTALYWYRQSLGQGLEFLIYFQGNSAPDKSGLPSDRFSAERTGGSVSTLTIQRTQQEDSAVYLCASSLVRREQFFGPGTRLTVL.

The rearrangement links TRBV29-1 to TRBJ2-1, with 9 bases matching TRBD2. The CDR3 is 15 amino acids. CDR1 is SQVTM, CDR2 ANQGSEA, per germline. Trimming removed 5 bases from V and 2 bases from J; junction bases left unmatched: 7. The CDR3 nucleotides are TGCAGCGTTCGCCCAGCGGGAGGACCCTACAATGAGCAGTTCTTC. Amino acid sequence: CSVRPAGGPYNEQFF.